Presented here are 25 T cell receptor beta chains from one specimen sequenced in a study of OX40 agonist ivuxolimab in advanced cancers. Profiling relied on immunoSEQ multiplex PCR, and the TCRdb table lists in-frame clones only, not all of them. The table shows more than 12,000 clones, with 65% to 80% occurring only once. This material consisted of CD4+ or CD8+ T cells sorted from blood, taken in a trial of the OX40 agonist ivuxolimab. These receptors came from an adult with an advanced solid tumor such as melanoma, head and neck, liver or kidney cancer.

The rearrangement links TRBV6-6 to TRBJ1-5; tentative D call: TRBD1 (6 bases). The CDR3 has 15 residues. V lost 1 base, J lost 1 base, and 8 bases lay in between. Germline CDR1 is MNHNY and CDR2 is SVGAGI (reference sequence). This CDR3 is CASSYFQGSNQPQHF. Here the CDR3 DNA reads TGTGCCAGCAGTTACTTCCAGGGGAGCAATCAGCCCCAGCATTTT.

The chain recombines TRBV11-2 with TRBJ2-7, with 13 bases matching TRBD2. The CDR3 sequence is 17 residues long. Germline lookup yields CDR1 SGHAT and CDR2 FQNNGV. V lost 5 bases and J lost 0; bases outside the gene matches: 7. CDR3 residues: CASSPGLAGLSSYEQYF. CDR3 DNA sequence: TGTGCCAGCAGCCCGGGACTAGCGGGACTCAGCTCCTACGAGCAGTACTTC.

The V call is TRBV7-6, the J call TRBJ2-1; TRBD2 matches at 16 bases. The germline gives CDR1 SGHVS, CDR2 FNYEAQ. After removal of 5 bases from V and 7 bases from J, the junction contained 8 bases not matched to a gene. CDR3 size: 17 residues. The CDR3 loop is CASSPGLAGGIYNEQFF. The DNA for the CDR3 is TGTGCCAGCAGCCCGGGACTAGCGGGAGGGATTTATAATGAGCAGTTCTTC. Full variable domain (remainder filled in from reference TRBV7-6 and TRBJ2-1): GAGVSQSPRYKVTKRGQDVALRCDPISGHVSLYWYRQALGQGPEFLTYFNYEAQQDKSGLPNDRFSAERPEGSISTLTIQRTEQRDSAMYRCASSPGLAGGIYNEQFFGPGTRLTVL.

The chain has TRBV7-8 and TRBJ1-5, with D perhaps matching TRBD1 (5 bases). The V and J ends lost 5 bases and 6 bases respectively, with 14 bases between them. The CDR3 runs 14 residues. Germline CDR1 SGHVS, CDR2 FQNEAQ. CDR3 amino acids: CASSPQRGRQPQHF. The CDR3 region has the DNA TGTGCCAGCAGCCCGCAGAGGGGCCGTCAGCCCCAGCATTTT.

The rearrangement links TRBV7-2 to TRBJ1-6; D remains unclear. This CDR3 region has 15 residues. Germline CDR1 and CDR2: SGHTA and FQGNSA. The V gene lost 6 bases and the J gene lost 4 bases, with 13 bases spanning the gap. The CDR3, as DNA: TGTGCCAGCAGGCCCGGAAACCAATATAATTCACCCCTCCACTTT. Translating gives CASRPGNQYNSPLHF.

V usage is TRBV5-6 and J usage is TRBJ2-5; D possibly corresponds to TRBD2 (6 bases). The CDR3 contains 17 residues. Germline lookup yields CDR1 SGHDT and CDR2 YYEEEE. Trimming left V 0 bases short and J 2 bases short, with 17 bases between. CDR3: CASSLVWVASAQETQYF. The CDR3 DNA is TGTGCCAGCAGCTTGGTATGGGTGGCTAGCGCTCAAGAGACCCAGTACTTC.

The rearrangement uses TRBV7-2 and TRBJ2-5; D tentatively fits TRBD1 or TRBD2 (5 bases each). The germline CDR1 and CDR2 sequences are SGHTA and FQGNSA. The CDR3 length is 15 residues. The V and J ends lost 8 bases and 2 bases respectively, with 18 bases between them. CDR3 in amino acids: CASYLAGALQETQYF. The DNA for the CDR3 is TGTGCCAGCTACTTAGCCGGGGCCCTACAAGAGACCCAGTACTTC.

CDR3 in amino acids: CASSWTGAGKAEAFF. The CDR3 DNA is TGTGCCAGCAGCTGGACGGGAGCGGGGAAGGCTGAAGCTTTCTTT. The V and J genes are TRBV7-9 and TRBJ1-1; D gene uncertain. There are 15 residues in the CDR3. CDR1 SEHNR and CDR2 FQNEAQ come from the germline V gene (reference sequence). V lost 4 bases and J lost 6, with 18 bases in between.

In this sample, this clone turned up once. The chain joins TRBV18 to TRBJ1-1; 11 bases agree with TRBD1. Germline V gene sequence: CDR1 KGHSH, CDR2 LQKENI. V gave up 4 bases and J gave up 3 bases; unmatched junction bases: 4. This CDR3 contains 15 residues. The CDR3 sequence: CASSLGTGGDTEAFF. In nucleotides, the CDR3 is TGTGCCAGCTCACTCGGGACAGGGGGTGACACTGAAGCTTTCTTT.

The CDR3 spells CASSPPLGGQDEQYF. CDR3 sequence (DNA): TGTGCCAGCAGCCCCCCCTTGGGGGGCCAGGACGAGCAGTACTTC. The rearrangement uses TRBV7-9 and TRBJ2-7; D is possibly TRBD1 or TRBD2 (6 bases each). The V and J ends lost 5 bases and 5 bases respectively, with 19 bases between them. The CDR3 has 15 amino acids. The germline CDR1 and CDR2 sequences are SEHNR and FQNEAQ (reference sequence).

The J gene is TRBJ2-7, the V gene TRBV11-2, with 8 bases aligning to TRBD1. The CDR3 is 13 amino acids. Germline V lookup: CDR1 SGHAT, CDR2 FQNNGV. V trimming: 5 bases; J trimming: 3 bases; junction bases outside the gene matches: 3. The CDR3 nucleotides read TGTGCCAGCAGCGTAGGGACAGGCTACGAGCAGTACTTC. Protein: CASSVGTGYEQYF.

The rearrangement uses TRBV9 and TRBJ1-1; 7 bases line up with TRBD1. The CDR3 is 16 residues long. Germline V gene sequence: CDR1 SGDLS, CDR2 YYNGEE. J gave up 3 bases and V 0 bases, and 8 bases lay outside the gene matches. Here the CDR3 DNA reads TGTGCCAGCAGCGTAGTAGGGGGCGGGGATTACACTGAAGCTTTCTTT. Translation gives CASSVVGGGDYTEAFF.

The gene calls are TRBV28 and TRBJ2-1, with TRBD2 identical over 7 bases. The CDR3 loop spans 16 amino acids. Germline V lookup: CDR1 MDHEN, CDR2 SYDVKM. The ends lost 5 bases at V and 1 base at J; junction bases unmatched: 8. CDR3 bases: TGTGCCAGCAGTCCCCTGGGGGGGGGTTCCTACAATGAGCAGTTCTTC. This encodes CASSPLGGGSYNEQFF.

The chain couples TRBV11-2 to TRBJ2-7, with 9 bases fitting TRBD1. The V gene end was trimmed by 4 bases and the J gene end by 3 bases; junction bases not matched to a gene: 4. CDR1 and CDR2 (germline): SGHAT, FQNNGV. This CDR3 has 14 amino acids. The CDR3 nucleotides are TGTGCCAGCAGCTCGGCGACAGGGGGCTACGAGCAGTACTTC. Translating it yields CASSSATGGYEQYF.

In its sample, this clone was seen once. This chain joins TRBV7-2 and TRBJ2-6; 12 positions match TRBD2. The CDR3 length is 19 residues. V dropped 5 bases and J dropped 3; count of bases not matched to a gene: 11. Germline CDR1 SGHTA, CDR2 FQGNSA. CDR3 in DNA: TGTGCCAGCAGCGTGCCCGTGACTAGCGGGAGTGGTGGGGCCAACGTCCTGACTTTC. Its protein product is CASSVPVTSGSGGANVLTF.

The chain carries TRBV11-2 and TRBJ2-7; D is uncertain. Looked up from germline, CDR1 is SGHAT and CDR2 is FQNNGV. The length of the CDR3 is 16 residues. Trimming shortened V by 2 bases and J by 5 bases, and 19 bases separated the two germline ends. CDR3 region: CASSLWSRLPRNEQYF. For the CDR3, the DNA is TGTGCCAGCAGCTTATGGTCCCGCCTCCCACGGAACGAGCAGTACTTC.

V is TRBV5-1 and J is TRBJ2-7; D call uncertain. Between the trimmed V and J ends, which lost 0 bases and 0 bases, there was a span of 10 bases. Germline V gene data show CDR1 as SGHRS and CDR2 as YFSETQ. CDR3 length: 15 amino acids. The CDR3 DNA reads as TGCGCCAGCAGCTTGGCCATTCATTCCTCCTACGAGCAGTACTTC. Protein: CASSLAIHSSYEQYF.

This rearrangement joins TRBV28 to TRBJ2-7; D is unclear. Germline CDR1 reads MDHEN; CDR2 reads SYDVKM. The CDR3 runs to 13 residues. V was trimmed by 7 bases and J by 0 bases, leaving 10 bases between them. CDR3 amino acids: CASIHGSSYEQYF. The CDR3 DNA follows: TGTGCCAGCATCCACGGAAGCTCCTACGAGCAGTACTTC. Full variable domain (missing parts from reference TRBV28 and TRBJ2-7): DVKVTQSSRYLVKRTGEKVFLECVQDMDHENMFWYRQDPGLGLRLIYFSYDVKMKEKGDIPEGYSVSREKKERFSLILESASTNQTSMYLCASIHGSSYEQYFGPGTRLTVT.

V gene TRBV7-9 combines with J gene TRBJ2-7, with D possibly TRBD2 on 6 matching bases. The V gene lost 3 bases and the J gene lost 1 base, with 13 bases spanning the gap. This CDR3 is 15 amino acids long. CDR1 is SEHNR, CDR2 FQNEAQ, per germline (reference sequence). Here the CDR3 DNA reads TGTGCCAGCAGCTTTTCCCCCGGGACTTCCTACGAGCAGTACTTC. It yields the protein CASSFSPGTSYEQYF.

J is TRBJ2-7 and V is TRBV27; no clear D. The CDR3 totals 15 residues. Trimming took off 5 bases at V and 1 base at J, with 15 bases between the two ends. Germline CDR1 and CDR2: MNHEY and SMNVEV (reference sequence). CDR3 nucleotides: TGTGCCAGCAGTCCGGAGTGGGCAGGATCCTACGAGCAGTACTTC. Amino acids: CASSPEWAGSYEQYF.

The chain couples TRBV6-6 to TRBJ2-2; D is perhaps TRBD2 (5 bases). CDR3 length: 16 residues. Germline V lookup: CDR1 MNHNY, CDR2 SVGAGI (reference sequence). V was pared by 3 bases and J by 0 bases, with 11 bases between. The CDR3 bases are TGTGCCAGCAGTTATGATCTGCGGGCGAACACCGGGGAGCTGTTTTTT. This translates into CASSYDLRANTGELFF.

The V call is TRBV6-6, the J call TRBJ2-5; D is perhaps TRBD1 (6 bases). This CDR3 region has 14 residues. The germline CDR1 and CDR2 sequences are MNHNY and SVGAGI (reference sequence). Between the trimmed V and J ends, which lost 11 bases and 7 bases, there was a span of 23 bases. The CDR3 sequence is CAVQSGHTRGTQYF. CDR3 DNA: TGTGCCGTTCAGTCGGGACATACAAGGGGGACCCAGTACTTC.

The chain links TRBV5-8 to TRBJ2-2, with TRBD1 matching over 8 bases. Losses at the gene ends were 6 bases for V and 5 bases for J; bases not matched to a gene: 9. Germline V lookup: CDR1 SGHTS, CDR2 YDEGEE. This CDR3 is 15 amino acids long. CDR3 loop: CASIRGQGWTGELFF. CDR3 coding DNA: TGTGCCAGCATCCGAGGACAGGGTTGGACCGGGGAGCTGTTTTTT.

This clone was seen a handful of times. The chain combines TRBV5-5 with TRBJ2-1, with unresolved D. This CDR3 comprises 13 residues. Germline lookup yields CDR1 SGHKS and CDR2 YYEKEE (reference sequence). V dropped 3 bases and J dropped 4 bases, with 8 bases sitting between them. This CDR3 reads CASSYSYYNEQFF. CDR3 nucleotides: TGTGCCAGCAGCTATTCCTATTACAATGAGCAGTTCTTC.

CDR3 coding DNA: TGTGCCAGCAGTGACACTTCGGCCGGACTAGCGGGGTCGGATACGCAGTATTTT. It yields the protein CASSDTSAGLAGSDTQYF. The J gene is TRBJ2-3, the V gene TRBV6-4; 12 bases align to TRBD2. The CDR3 extends over 18 amino acids. The germline gives CDR1 MRHNA, CDR2 SNTAGT. Trimming took 2 bases from V and 6 from J; bases not matched to a gene: 12.